These 27 T cell receptor beta chains were all obtained from the same sample, sequenced in a study of human T cells and chemical hapten exposure. TCRdb independently ran MiXCR on the RACE reads; one entry per CDR3 protein. The table lists under 450,000 distinct CDR3 sequences, about 6.9% of them singletons. Described time point: patch test 2, 6 weeks after DPC sensitization. Described treatment: therapeutic diphenylcyclopropenone sensitization with weekly scalp DPC. The sequenced sample was whole blood, obtained in connection with sensitization to the hapten diphenylcyclopropenone (DPC). All receptors derive from a woman aged 18-35 years with alopecia areata. Some clones in this sample may be carry-over from other donors' samples.

This clonotype has just a few counts. The V gene is TRBV12-3 or TRBV12-4, the J gene TRBJ2-5; D is undetermined. The CDR3 is 14 residues long. Trimming removed 5 bases at V and 1 base at J, with 11 bases between. The CDR3 is CASSPGPTQETQYF. In nucleotides, the CDR3 is TGTGCCAGCAGTCCCGGGCCCACCCAAGAGACCCAGTACTTC.

This clonotype was counted many times. The V and J genes are TRBV20-1 and TRBJ1-2, with D possibly TRBD1 on 5 matching bases. The ends were cut back, 0 bases at V and 2 bases at J, with 28 bases in the middle. CDR1 DFQATT and CDR2 SNEGSKA come from the germline V gene (reference sequence). CDR3 length: 20 amino acids. Here the CDR3 reads CSARDLIGDEPGRKNYGYTF. DNA for the CDR3: TGCAGTGCTAGAGATCTGATAGGGGATGAGCCGGGACGGAAAAACTATGGCTACACCTTC.

This clonotype was counted at least ten times. The V gene is TRBV6-6, the J gene TRBJ1-4, with D perhaps matching TRBD1 (6 bases). Trimming took off 6 bases at V and 0 bases at J, with 11 bases between the two ends. The germline V gene encodes CDR1 MNHNY and CDR2 SVGAGI (reference sequence). The CDR3 is 15 amino acids. As DNA, the CDR3 is TGTGCCAGCAGCCTACAGGGCACAACTAATGAAAAACTGTTTTTT. The encoded protein is CASSLQGTTNEKLFF.

The rearrangement uses TRBV4-1 and TRBJ1-6, with no clear D. The CDR3 is 15 amino acids. V lost 1 base, J lost 4 bases, and 8 bases lay in between. CDR1 MGHRA and CDR2 YSYEKL come from the germline V gene. This CDR3 is CASSQVPGYNSPLHF. DNA of the CDR3: TGCGCCAGCAGCCAAGTCCCAGGTTATAATTCACCCCTCCACTTT.

This clonotype turned up a few times. V and J are TRBV3-1 and TRBJ2-7; 12 bases line up with TRBD2. V was clipped by 1 base and J by 2 bases; unmatched bases: 3. Germline assignment: CDR1 LGHDT and CDR2 YNNKEL (reference sequence). This CDR3 spans 16 amino acids. The CDR3 DNA is TGTGCCAGCAGCCAAGCGGGACTAGCGGGCCCCTACGAGCAGTACTTC. Protein sequence: CASSQAGLAGPYEQYF.

The table lists this clonotype with many counts. The J gene is TRBJ2-7, the V gene TRBV18; D gene ambiguous. Germline V lookup: CDR1 KGHSH, CDR2 LQKENI. This CDR3 spans 13 amino acids. The germline V and J ends were trimmed by 4 bases and 6 bases, with 13 bases remaining between them. CDR3 DNA: TGTGCCAGCTCACTTTCCTGGGCTTTCGAGCAGTACTTC. The encoded protein is CASSLSWAFEQYF.

This clonotype has a handful of counts. The V call is TRBV5-1, the J call TRBJ2-2; D is unclear. The CDR3 is 11 amino acids. Germline V gene sequence: CDR1 SGHRS, CDR2 YFSETQ. Trimming took off 5 bases at V and 6 bases at J, with 5 bases between the two ends. The CDR3 DNA is TGCGCCAGCAGGCAGTCCGGGGAGCTGTTTTTT. Translated, it gives CASRQSGELFF.

J is TRBJ2-1 and V is TRBV10-3; TRBD1 agrees at 8 bases. The length of the CDR3 is 17 residues. V was pared by 0 bases and J by 12 bases, with 16 bases of the junction left unmatched. Per germline, CDR1 ENHRY and CDR2 SYGVKD. CDR3 protein: CAISESITGQVTFWQFF. Here the CDR3 DNA reads TGTGCCATCAGTGAGTCGATAACGGGACAGGTTACCTTCTGGCAGTTCTTC.

This clonotype was recorded many times. The V gene is TRBV7-9, the J gene TRBJ1-1; D perhaps matches TRBD1 (5 bases). V was pared by 3 bases and J by 3 bases, with 11 bases between. Germline loops: CDR1 SEHNR, CDR2 FQNEAQ (reference sequence). CDR3 length: 14 residues. CDR3 DNA: TGTGCCAGCAGCTTTAACTTGGGGGACACTGAAGCTTTCTTT. This encodes CASSFNLGDTEAFF.

The chain recombines TRBV7-8 with TRBJ2-5; 9 nucleotides agree with TRBD2. J gave up 0 bases and V 1 base, and 3 bases lay outside the gene matches. The CDR3 sequence is 16 residues long. Germline V gene lookup returns CDR1 SGHVS and CDR2 FQNEAQ. CDR3 sequence: CASSLGAGGYQETQYF. CDR3 nucleotides: TGTGCCAGCAGCTTAGGTGCGGGGGGGTACCAAGAGACCCAGTACTTC.

The chain has TRBV10-3 and TRBJ1-5; D not certain. With 2 bases removed from V and 7 bases from J, the gap between germline ends came to 12 bases. This CDR3 has 14 residues. Germline CDR1 ENHRY, CDR2 SYGVKD. CDR3 amino acids: CAISEPNFGQPQHF. DNA of the CDR3: TGTGCCATCAGTGAGCCGAACTTTGGCCAGCCCCAGCATTTT.

In this sample, this clonotype turned up a few times. The chain combines TRBV7-2 with TRBJ2-5; TRBD2 matches at 8 bases. This CDR3 region has 16 residues. Germline V gene lookup returns CDR1 SGHTA and CDR2 FQGNSA. The ends lost 5 bases at V and 5 bases at J; junction bases unmatched: 13. For the CDR3, the DNA is TGTGCCAGCAGCCCTTTTAACGGGGGGGCCCCCGAGACCCAGTACTTC. Translated, it gives CASSPFNGGAPETQYF.

This clonotype was picked up many times. This sequence joins TRBV7-8 and TRBJ2-2; D call uncertain. Germline V gene data show CDR1 as SGHVS and CDR2 as FQNEAQ. With 2 bases removed from V and 0 bases from J, the gap between germline ends came to 10 bases. The CDR3 runs 16 residues. CDR3 amino acids: CASSLLRVANTGELFF. The CDR3 DNA is TGTGCCAGCAGCTTATTAAGGGTAGCGAACACCGGGGAGCTGTTTTTT.

The chain combines TRBV6-5 with TRBJ2-3, with D perhaps matching TRBD1 (5 bases). The germline V gene encodes CDR1 MNHEY and CDR2 SVGAGI. Trimming shortened V by 5 bases and J by 2 bases, and 14 bases separated the two germline ends. This CDR3 comprises 15 residues. The CDR3 sequence: CASSRTGYPTDTQYF. In DNA form, the CDR3 reads TGTGCCAGCAGTCGAACAGGATACCCCACAGATACGCAGTATTTT.

The rearrangement joins TRBV20-1 to TRBJ1-6; D unresolved. Germline CDR1 DFQATT, CDR2 SNEGSKA (reference sequence). The ends were cut back, 3 bases at V and 10 bases at J, with 13 bases in the middle. The CDR3 totals 13 residues. CDR3 protein: CSARSRRGSPLHF. The CDR3 nucleotides are TGCAGTGCTAGGTCGAGGCGCGGATCACCCCTCCACTTT.

J is TRBJ1-4 and V is TRBV19; a possible D gene is TRBD1 (6 bases). With 6 bases removed from V and 8 bases from J, the gap between germline ends came to 16 bases. The CDR3 totals 14 residues. Per germline, CDR1 LNHDA and CDR2 SQIVND (reference sequence). CDR3 nucleotide sequence: TGTGCCAGTAGGAACTCAGGGGCTGGAGAAAAACTGTTTTTT. It translates to CASRNSGAGEKLFF. Drawing the rest from reference TRBV19 and TRBJ1-4, the complete variable domain is DGGITQSPKYLFRKEGQNVTLSCEQNLNHDAMYWYRQDPGQGLRLIYYSQIVNDFQKGDIAEGYSVSREKKESFPLTVTSAQKNPTAFYLCASRNSGAGEKLFFGSGTQLSVL.

This sequence joins TRBV27 and TRBJ1-1; D gene ambiguous. This CDR3 has 13 amino acids. Between the trimmed V and J ends, which lost 6 bases and 6 bases, there was a span of 14 bases. CDR1 is MNHEY and CDR2 is SMNVEV in the germline V gene (reference sequence). CDR3 residues: CASSLDARAEAFF. The CDR3 DNA reads TGTGCCAGCAGCTTGGACGCGAGGGCTGAAGCTTTCTTT.

The sample holds many counts of this clonotype. The rearrangement uses TRBV27 and TRBJ2-7; TRBD2 matches at 10 bases. Germline lookup yields CDR1 MNHEY and CDR2 SMNVEV (reference sequence). The CDR3 extends over 14 amino acids. After removal of 5 bases from V and 4 bases from J, the junction contained 5 bases not matched to a gene. CDR3 DNA: TGTGCCAGCAGTCCAGGGACTAGCGCGTACGAGCAGTACTTC. It is translated as CASSPGTSAYEQYF.

The rearrangement joins TRBV2 to TRBJ2-1; D unclear. The CDR3 totals 13 residues. V was clipped by 6 bases and J by 5 bases, with 11 bases between them. CDR1 and CDR2 (germline): SNHLY, FYNNEI. The CDR3 DNA sequence: TGTGCCAGCAGCCTAGGCCCCCACAATGAGCAGTTCTTC. Translation: CASSLGPHNEQFF. The variable domain in full, completed from reference TRBV2 and TRBJ2-1, reads EPEVTQTPSHQVTQMGQEVILRCVPISNHLYFYWYRQILGQKVEFLVSFYNNEISEKSEIFDDQFSVERPDGSNFTLKIRSTKLEDSAMYFCASSLGPHNEQFFGPGTRLTVL.

The chain uses TRBV24-1 and TRBJ2-6; D is possibly TRBD2 (6 bases). Germline V gene sequence: CDR1 KGHDR, CDR2 SFDVKD. V was pared by 7 bases and J by 2 bases, with 20 bases between. This CDR3 has 18 amino acids. The CDR3 is CATSPGLSTSPGANVLTF. Here the CDR3 DNA reads TGTGCCACCAGCCCAGGACTAAGTACTTCGCCTGGGGCCAACGTCCTGACTTTC.

This clonotype was counted at least ten times. The chain recombines TRBV12-3 or TRBV12-4 with TRBJ1-1; TRBD1 is a possible D gene (6 bases). The germline V and J ends were trimmed by 4 bases and 8 bases, with 8 bases remaining between them. The CDR3 sequence is 11 residues long. In nucleotides, the CDR3 is TGTGCCAGCAGTTCCGGGACAGAAGCTTTCTTT. Translated, it gives CASSSGTEAFF.

At least ten counts were recorded for this clonotype. This rearrangement joins TRBV9 to TRBJ2-6; D assignment may be TRBD1 or TRBD2 (5 bases each). Germline assignment: CDR1 SGDLS and CDR2 YYNGEE. The CDR3 has 19 amino acids. Trimming took off 0 bases at V and 0 bases at J, with 16 bases between the two ends. The CDR3 sequence is CASSVDRQGPSSGANVLTF. In nucleotides, the CDR3 is TGTGCCAGCAGCGTAGATCGCCAGGGACCCTCCTCTGGGGCCAACGTCCTGACTTTC.

This clonotype occurred many times. The chain carries TRBV20-1 and TRBJ2-4, with D possibly called TRBD1 or TRBD2 (7 bases each). Germline V gives CDR1 DFQATT, CDR2 SNEGSKA (reference sequence). There are 13 residues in the CDR3. V was shortened by 3 bases and J by 8 bases, with 14 bases between the two germline ends. The CDR3 is CSARGGGEDIQYF. The CDR3 coding sequence is TGCAGTGCTAGGGGAGGGGGCGAGGACATTCAGTACTTC.

This chain joins TRBV27 and TRBJ1-5; D is undetermined. This CDR3 has 14 amino acids. Germline V CDR1 and CDR2: MNHEY, SMNVEV (reference sequence). Trimming took off 2 bases at V and 3 bases at J, with 8 bases between the two ends. CDR3 in amino acids: CASSLQGYNQPQHF. DNA for the CDR3: TGTGCCAGCAGTTTACAAGGGTACAATCAGCCCCAGCATTTT.

This clonotype occurred many times. The chain links TRBV12-3 or TRBV12-4 to TRBJ2-2; D is unresolved. The CDR3 has 15 residues. The V end lost 1 base, the J end lost 0 bases, and 6 bases lay between the germline ends. The CDR3 spells CASSLVSSNTGELFF. The CDR3 region has the DNA TGTGCCAGCAGTTTAGTCAGTTCGAACACCGGGGAGCTGTTTTTT.

This clonotype was recorded at least ten times. This chain uses TRBV20-1 with TRBJ1-6; D is unclear. This CDR3 region has 16 residues. Trimming took 0 bases from V and 0 from J, leaving 9 bases between them. The germline V gene encodes CDR1 DFQATT and CDR2 SNEGSKA (reference sequence). This chain's CDR3 is CSARDMGFSYNSPLHF. The DNA of the CDR3 is TGCAGTGCTAGAGACATGGGTTTCTCCTATAATTCACCCCTCCACTTT.

This chain joins TRBV6-6 and TRBJ2-7; no clear D. The V gene lost 6 bases and the J gene lost 0 bases, with 9 bases spanning the gap. The CDR3 spans 13 residues. Germline V CDR1 and CDR2: MNHNY, SVGAGI (reference sequence). This CDR3 reads CASRPQRSYEQYF. The CDR3 nucleotides read TGTGCCAGCAGGCCCCAACGCTCCTACGAGCAGTACTTC.